Sequencing of this T cell receptor beta chain was carried out in a study of blood T cell repertoires in COVID-19. For the study at large: Sample material is recorded as cDNA or gDNA derived from T cells, B-cell-depleted T cells, or PBMCs.

Data came from immunoSEQ multiplex PCR; TCRdb stores just in-frame clones and leaves some out. Among a few hundred thousand clones listed, around nine tenths were seen once. CDR1 and CDR2 (germline): KGHSH, LQKENI. Trimming removed 5 bases at V and 0 bases at J, with 21 bases between. This CDR3 has 18 amino acids. The chain recombines TRBV18 with TRBJ2-3; possibly TRBD2 for D (5 bases). Sequencing was done on a sample of peripheral blood. The TCR comes from a man aged 35 to 55 who had recovered from COVID-19. The CDR3 loop reads CASSFKARASSSTDTQYF. The CDR3 nucleotides read TGTGCCAGCTCATTCAAAGCGAGGGCGTCCTCTAGCACAGATACGCAGTATTTT.